This T cell receptor (beta chain) was captured in a study of CD8+ T cells in alopecia areata. Study-wide findings and caveats: Mice showed TCR sharing more clearly than patients did, possibly owing to HLA.

Extracted RNA was reverse transcribed, and the resulting cDNA served as sequencing template. Clones were sequenced by immunoSEQ multiplex PCR, and TCRdb holds only the in-frame ones, with some missing. The profile covers 110,000 to 150,000 clones, with around 50% appearing a single time and roughly 6.5% taken by the ten largest. Points on this clone: The antigen remains undetermined.

Germline V gene sequence: CDR1 SGHRS, CDR2 YFSETQ. Germline trimming cut 3 bases from V and 4 bases from J; bases unmatched to any gene: 4. The CDR3 covers 14 residues. Alopecia areata patients provided lesional scalp punch biopsies and peripheral blood. The clonotype comes from a human donor with alopecia areata. Sequencing used CD4+ T cells sorted from blood, obtained at week 0. This sequence joins TRBV5-1 and TRBJ2-5; 9 nucleotides agree with TRBD1. The CDR3 sequence is CASSSGQGRETQYF. The CDR3 DNA follows: TGCGCCAGCAGCTCGGGACAGGGAAGAGAGACCCAGTACTTC.